This T cell receptor beta chain was obtained from a study of cytomegalovirus exposure and HLA in healthy donors. The PCR contained 60 Vbeta and 13 Jbeta primers. TCRdb's copy holds only in-frame clones and misses some; the assay was immunoSEQ multiplex PCR. The sample carries about 150,000 clones, almost 80% recorded once. The CDR3 is made up of 14 amino acids. The junction had 4 bases not matched to a gene; V was cut back by 5 bases and J by 5 bases. Germline loops: CDR1 MNHEY, CDR2 SMNVEV (reference sequence). Findings and limits, study-wide: A later analysis showed TCR association rates differing by HLA locus, peaking at DRB1 and lowest at HLA-C. The study designated about 160 TCR beta chains cytomegalovirus-associated. Across donors, most TCRs were seen rarely, yet some public ones were widespread.

The donors (healthy individuals) were bone marrow donors. Notes on this clone: Its matching antigen is unknown.

The sequenced sample consisted of PBMCs. The chain is built from TRBV27 and TRBJ2-1; TRBD1 matches 9 bases. This TCR was sampled from a woman in her twenties or thirties in good health and CMV-seronegative. The CDR3 sequence is CASSLRDRDNEQFF. The DNA for the CDR3 is TGTGCCAGCAGTCTCCGGGACAGGGACAATGAGCAGTTCTTC.